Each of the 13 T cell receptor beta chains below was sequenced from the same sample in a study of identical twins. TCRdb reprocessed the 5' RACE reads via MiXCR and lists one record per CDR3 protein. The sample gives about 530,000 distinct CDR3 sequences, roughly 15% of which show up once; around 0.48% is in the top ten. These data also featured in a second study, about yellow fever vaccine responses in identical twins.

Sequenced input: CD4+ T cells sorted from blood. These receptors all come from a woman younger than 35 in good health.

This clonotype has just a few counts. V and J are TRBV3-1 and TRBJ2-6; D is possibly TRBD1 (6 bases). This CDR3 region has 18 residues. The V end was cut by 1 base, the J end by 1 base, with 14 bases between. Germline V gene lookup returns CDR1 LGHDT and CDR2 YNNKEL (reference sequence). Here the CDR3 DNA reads TGTGCCAGCAGCCAAGTTTTCCTTACAGGGTCTGGGGCCAACGTCCTGACTTTC. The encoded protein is CASSQVFLTGSGANVLTF.

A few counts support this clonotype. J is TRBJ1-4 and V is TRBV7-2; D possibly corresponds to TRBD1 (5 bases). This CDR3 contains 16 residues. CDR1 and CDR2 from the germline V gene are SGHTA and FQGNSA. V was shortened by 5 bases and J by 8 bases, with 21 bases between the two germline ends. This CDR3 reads CASSLRGRDVKEKLFF. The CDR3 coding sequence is TGTGCCAGCAGCCTCCGTGGCAGGGACGTGAAAGAAAAACTGTTTTTT.

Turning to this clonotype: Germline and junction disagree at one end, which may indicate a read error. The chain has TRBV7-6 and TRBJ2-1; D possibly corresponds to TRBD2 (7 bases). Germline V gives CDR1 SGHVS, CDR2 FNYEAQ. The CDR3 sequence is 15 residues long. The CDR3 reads CASSLGGARWNEQFF. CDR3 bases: TGTGCCAGCAGTTTAGGGGGGGCTCGGTGGAATGAGCAGTTCTTC.

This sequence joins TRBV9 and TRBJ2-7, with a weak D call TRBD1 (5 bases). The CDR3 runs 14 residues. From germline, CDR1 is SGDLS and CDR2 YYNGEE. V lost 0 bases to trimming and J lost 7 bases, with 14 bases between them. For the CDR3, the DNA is TGTGCCAGCAGCGTAGGGACACCCAAGGGGGAGCAGTACTTC. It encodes CASSVGTPKGEQYF. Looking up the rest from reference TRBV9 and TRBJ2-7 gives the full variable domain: DSGVTQTPKHLITATGQRVTLRCSPRSGDLSVYWYQQSLDQGLQFLIQYYNGEERAKGNILERFSAQQFPDLHSELNLSSLELGDSALYFCASSVGTPKGEQYFGPGTRLTVT.

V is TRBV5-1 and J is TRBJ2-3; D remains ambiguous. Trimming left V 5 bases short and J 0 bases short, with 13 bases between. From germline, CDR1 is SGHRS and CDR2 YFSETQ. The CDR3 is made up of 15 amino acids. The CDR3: CASRKVGTSTDTQYF. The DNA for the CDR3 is TGCGCCAGCAGAAAGGTCGGCACTAGCACAGATACGCAGTATTTT.

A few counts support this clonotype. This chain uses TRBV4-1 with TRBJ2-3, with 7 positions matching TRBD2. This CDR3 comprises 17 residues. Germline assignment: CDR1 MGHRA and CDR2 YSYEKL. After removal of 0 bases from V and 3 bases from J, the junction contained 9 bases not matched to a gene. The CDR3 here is CASSQEELARGTDTQYF. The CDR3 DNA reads TGCGCCAGCAGCCAAGAGGAACTAGCGCGGGGTACAGATACGCAGTATTTT.

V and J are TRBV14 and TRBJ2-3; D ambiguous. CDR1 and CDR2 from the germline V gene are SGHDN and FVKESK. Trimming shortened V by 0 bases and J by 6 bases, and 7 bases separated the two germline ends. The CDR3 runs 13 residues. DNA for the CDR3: TGTGCCAGCAGCCAAGAACGATCCGATACGCAGTATTTT. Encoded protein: CASSQERSDTQYF.

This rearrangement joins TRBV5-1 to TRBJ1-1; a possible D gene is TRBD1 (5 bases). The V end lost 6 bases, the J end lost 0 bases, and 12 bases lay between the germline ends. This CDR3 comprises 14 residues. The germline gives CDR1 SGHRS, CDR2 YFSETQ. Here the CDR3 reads CASTTGALNTEAFF. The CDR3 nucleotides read TGCGCCAGCACTACCGGGGCCCTGAACACTGAAGCTTTCTTT.

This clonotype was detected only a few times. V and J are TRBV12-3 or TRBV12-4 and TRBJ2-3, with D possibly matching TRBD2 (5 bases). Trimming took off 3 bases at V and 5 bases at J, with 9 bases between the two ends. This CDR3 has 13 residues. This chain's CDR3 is CASSFNSGDTQYF. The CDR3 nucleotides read TGTGCCAGCAGTTTTAACAGCGGAGATACGCAGTATTTT.

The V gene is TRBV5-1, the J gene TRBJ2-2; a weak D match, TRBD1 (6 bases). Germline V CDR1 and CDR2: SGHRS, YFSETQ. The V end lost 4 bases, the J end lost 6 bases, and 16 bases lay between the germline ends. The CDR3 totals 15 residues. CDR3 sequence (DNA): TGCGCCAGCAGCACGACAGGTCACTCGTCCGGGGAGCTGTTTTTT. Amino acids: CASSTTGHSSGELFF.

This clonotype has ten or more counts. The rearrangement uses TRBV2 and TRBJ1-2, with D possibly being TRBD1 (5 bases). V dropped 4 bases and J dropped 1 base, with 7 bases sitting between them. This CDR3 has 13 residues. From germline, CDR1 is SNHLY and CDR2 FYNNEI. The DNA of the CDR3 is TGTGCCAGCAGTGGTCAGGGTAACTATGGCTACACCTTC. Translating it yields CASSGQGNYGYTF.

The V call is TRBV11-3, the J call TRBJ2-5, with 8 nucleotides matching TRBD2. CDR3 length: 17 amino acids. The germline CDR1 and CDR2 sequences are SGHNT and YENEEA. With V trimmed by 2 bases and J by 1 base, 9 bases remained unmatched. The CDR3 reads CASSLKGGSGVQETQYF. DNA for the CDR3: TGTGCCAGCAGCTTAAAGGGGGGTAGCGGGGTCCAAGAGACCCAGTACTTC.

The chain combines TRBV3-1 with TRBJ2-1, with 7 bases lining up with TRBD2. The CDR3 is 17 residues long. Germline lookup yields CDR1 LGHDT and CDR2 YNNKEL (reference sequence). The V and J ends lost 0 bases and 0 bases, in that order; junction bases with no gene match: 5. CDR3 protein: CASSQDLGGFSYNEQFF. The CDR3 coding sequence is TGTGCCAGCAGCCAAGATTTGGGGGGGTTCTCCTACAATGAGCAGTTCTTC.